The 7 T cell receptor beta chains below all came from one sample that was sequenced in a study of cytomegalovirus exposure and HLA in healthy donors. In the PCR, 60 Vbeta and 13 Jbeta primers were used. Here immunoSEQ multiplex PCR was the method, and the copy in TCRdb shows in-frame clones only, minus some. The sample consists of 160,000 or so clones, about 80% of them appearing once. The specimen was PBMCs. The receptor set was obtained from a man under 40 in good health and CMV-seronegative.

The chain recombines TRBV10-3 with TRBJ2-2; 11 positions match TRBD1. After removal of 10 bases from V and 6 bases from J, the junction contained 7 bases not matched to a gene. Germline-derived CDR1 and CDR2 are ENHRY and SYGVKD. The CDR3 is 14 amino acids. DNA for the CDR3: TGTGCCACCCTACCGGGACAGGGGGCCGGGGAGCTGTTTTTT. It yields the protein CATLPGQGAGELFF.

CDR3 sequence (DNA): TGTGCCAGCAGCCGACTAGCGGGGGGGCCAGAGACCCAGTACTTC. This translates into CASSRLAGGPETQYF. The rearrangement joins TRBV11-2 to TRBJ2-5, with 14 bases fitting TRBD2. CDR3 length equals 15 residues. The V gene's germline CDR1 is SGHAT and CDR2 FQNNGV. The junction had 3 bases not matched to a gene; V was cut back by 5 bases and J by 4 bases.

V is TRBV5-4 and J is TRBJ2-7; no clear D gene. This CDR3 is built from 15 residues. V was clipped by 4 bases and J by 3 bases, with 17 bases between them. From germline, CDR1 is SGHNT and CDR2 YYREEE (reference sequence). The CDR3 loop reads CASSPTVAAYYEQYF. CDR3 sequence (DNA): TGTGCCAGCAGCCCTACGGTGGCGGCGTACTACGAGCAGTACTTC.

Only a few counts were recorded for this clone. The CDR3 loop is CASSRTGQGTDTQYF. CDR3 coding DNA: TGTGCCAGCAGTCGAACGGGACAGGGCACAGATACGCAGTATTTT. The chain links TRBV6-5 to TRBJ2-3; TRBD1 agrees at 8 bases. Per germline, CDR1 MNHEY and CDR2 SVGAGI. There are 15 residues in the CDR3. The V segment lost 5 bases and the J segment 1 base; nucleotides outside the gene matches: 5.

The chain combines TRBV7-2 with TRBJ1-2; a possible D gene is TRBD1 (6 bases). The CDR3 has 16 amino acids. Trimming pared 2 bases from V and 8 bases from J, leaving 21 bases between. Germline CDR1 is SGHTA and CDR2 is FQGNSA. CDR3 amino acids: CASSLSSYRDVRGYTF. In DNA, the CDR3 is TGTGCCAGCAGCTTATCCTCCTACAGGGATGTCCGCGGCTACACCTTC. Combining the CDR3 with reference TRBV7-2 and TRBJ1-2 gives the whole variable domain GAGVSQSPSNKVTEKGKDVELRCDPISGHTALYWYRQSLGQGLEFLIYFQGNSAPDKSGLPSDRFSAERTGGSVSTLTIQRTQQEDSAVYLCASSLSSYRDVRGYTFGSGTRLTVV.

This clone was counted a few times. This chain uses TRBV30 with TRBJ1-6; 9 bases map to TRBD1. Germline CDR1 is GTSNPN and CDR2 is SVGIG (reference sequence). J was trimmed by 8 bases and V by 3 bases; bases with no gene match: 5. This CDR3 spans 14 amino acids. Written as DNA, the CDR3 is TGTGCCTGGAGCCCCGACAGGGGGTATTCACCCCTCCACTTT. Protein: CAWSPDRGYSPLHF.

This chain connects TRBV5-6 to TRBJ2-5; 11 bases are a match to TRBD2. CDR1 SGHDT and CDR2 YYEEEE come from the germline V gene. V lost 3 bases, J lost 0 bases, and 1 base stayed unmatched. The CDR3 runs to 15 residues. CDR3 loop: CASSSTSGDQETQYF. Here the CDR3 DNA reads TGTGCCAGCAGCTCGACTAGCGGGGACCAAGAGACCCAGTACTTC.